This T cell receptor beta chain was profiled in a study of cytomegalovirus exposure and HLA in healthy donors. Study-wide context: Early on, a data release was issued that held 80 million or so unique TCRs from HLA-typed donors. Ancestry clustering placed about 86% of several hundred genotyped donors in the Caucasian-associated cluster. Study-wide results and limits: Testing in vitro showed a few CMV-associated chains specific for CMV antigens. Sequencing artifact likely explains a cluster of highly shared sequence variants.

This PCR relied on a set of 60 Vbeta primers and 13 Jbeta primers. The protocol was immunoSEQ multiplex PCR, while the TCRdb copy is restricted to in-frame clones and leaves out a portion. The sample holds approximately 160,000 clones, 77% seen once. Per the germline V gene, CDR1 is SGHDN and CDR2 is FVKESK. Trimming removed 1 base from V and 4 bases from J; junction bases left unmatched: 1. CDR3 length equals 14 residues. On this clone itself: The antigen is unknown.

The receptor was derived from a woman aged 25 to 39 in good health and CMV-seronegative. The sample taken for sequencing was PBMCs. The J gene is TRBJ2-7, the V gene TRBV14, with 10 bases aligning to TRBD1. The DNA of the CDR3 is TGTGCCAGCAGCCAAGGGACAGGGGGATACGAGCAGTACTTC. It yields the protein CASSQGTGGYEQYF.